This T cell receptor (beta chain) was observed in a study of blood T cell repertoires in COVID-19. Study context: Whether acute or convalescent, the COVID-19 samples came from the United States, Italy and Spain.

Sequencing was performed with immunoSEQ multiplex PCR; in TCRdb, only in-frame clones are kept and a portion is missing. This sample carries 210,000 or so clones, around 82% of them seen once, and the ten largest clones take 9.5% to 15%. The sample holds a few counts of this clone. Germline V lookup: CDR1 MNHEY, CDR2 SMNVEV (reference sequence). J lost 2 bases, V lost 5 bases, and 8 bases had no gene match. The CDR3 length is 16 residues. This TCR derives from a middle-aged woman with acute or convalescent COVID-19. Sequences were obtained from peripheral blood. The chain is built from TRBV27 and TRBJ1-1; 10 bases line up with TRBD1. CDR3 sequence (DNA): TGTGCCAGCAGTCTCCGGGACAGGGGTTTCAACACTGAAGCTTTCTTT. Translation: CASSLRDRGFNTEAFF.